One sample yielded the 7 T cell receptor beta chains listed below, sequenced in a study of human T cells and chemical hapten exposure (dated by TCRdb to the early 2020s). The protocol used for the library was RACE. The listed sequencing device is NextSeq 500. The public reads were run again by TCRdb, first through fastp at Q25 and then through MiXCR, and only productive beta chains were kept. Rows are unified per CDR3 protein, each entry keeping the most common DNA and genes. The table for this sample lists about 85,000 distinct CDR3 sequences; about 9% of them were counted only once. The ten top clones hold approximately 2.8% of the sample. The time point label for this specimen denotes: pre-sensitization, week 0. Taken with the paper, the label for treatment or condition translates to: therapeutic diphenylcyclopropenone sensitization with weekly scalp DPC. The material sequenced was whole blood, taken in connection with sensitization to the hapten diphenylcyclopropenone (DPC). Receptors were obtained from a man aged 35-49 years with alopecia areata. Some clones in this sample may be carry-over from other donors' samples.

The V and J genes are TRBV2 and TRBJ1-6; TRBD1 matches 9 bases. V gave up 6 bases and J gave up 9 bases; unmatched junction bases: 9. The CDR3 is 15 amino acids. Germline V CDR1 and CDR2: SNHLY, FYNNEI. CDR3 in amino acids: CASRGGQGGTSPLHF. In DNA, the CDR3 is TGTGCCAGCAGGGGGGGACAGGGAGGGACTTCACCCCTCCACTTT.

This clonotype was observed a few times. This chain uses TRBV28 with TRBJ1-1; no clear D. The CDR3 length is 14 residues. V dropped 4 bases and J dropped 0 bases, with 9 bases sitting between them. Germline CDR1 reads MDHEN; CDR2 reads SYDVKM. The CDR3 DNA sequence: TGTGCCAGCAGTTCAAGCCTCCTGAACACTGAAGCTTTCTTT. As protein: CASSSSLLNTEAFF.

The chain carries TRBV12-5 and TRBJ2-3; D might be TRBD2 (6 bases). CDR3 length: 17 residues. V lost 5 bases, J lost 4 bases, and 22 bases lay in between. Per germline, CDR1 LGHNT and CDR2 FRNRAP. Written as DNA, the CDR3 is TGTGCTAGTGGTCCGCAACCGCCGGGACTGCGGTCAGATACGCAGTATTTT. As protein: CASGPQPPGLRSDTQYF. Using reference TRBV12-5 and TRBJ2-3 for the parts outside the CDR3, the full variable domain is DARVTQTPRHKVTEMGQEVTMRCQPILGHNTVFWYRQTMMQGLELLAYFRNRAPLDDSGMPKDRFSAEMPDATLATLKIQPSEPRDSAVYFCASGPQPPGLRSDTQYFGPGTRLTVL.

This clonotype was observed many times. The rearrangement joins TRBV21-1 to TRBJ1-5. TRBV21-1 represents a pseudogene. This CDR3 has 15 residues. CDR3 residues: CASSKDRYRVKPQHF. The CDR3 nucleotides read TGTGCCAGCAGCAAAGACCGGTATCGGGTAAAGCCCCAGCATTTT.

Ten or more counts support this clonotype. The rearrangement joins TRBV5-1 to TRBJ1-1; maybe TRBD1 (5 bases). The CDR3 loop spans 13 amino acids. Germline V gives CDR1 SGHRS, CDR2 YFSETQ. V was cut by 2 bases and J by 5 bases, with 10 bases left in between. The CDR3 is CASSLNGGTEAFF. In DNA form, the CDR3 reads TGCGCCAGCAGCTTAAACGGGGGAACTGAAGCTTTCTTT.

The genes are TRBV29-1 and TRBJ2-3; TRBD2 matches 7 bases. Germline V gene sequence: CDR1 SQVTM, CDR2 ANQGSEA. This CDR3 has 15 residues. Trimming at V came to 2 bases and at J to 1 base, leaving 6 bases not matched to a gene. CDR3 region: CSVERGSGGTDTQYF. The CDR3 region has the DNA TGCAGCGTTGAAAGAGGAAGCGGGGGCACAGATACGCAGTATTTT.

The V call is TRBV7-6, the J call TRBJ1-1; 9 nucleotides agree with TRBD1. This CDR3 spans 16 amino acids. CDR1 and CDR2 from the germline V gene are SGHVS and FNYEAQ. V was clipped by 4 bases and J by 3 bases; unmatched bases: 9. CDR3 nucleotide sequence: TGTGCCAGCAGCTGGGGAAGGGACAGGGTGGACACTGAAGCTTTCTTT. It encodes CASSWGRDRVDTEAFF.